This record covers a single TCR beta chain. Its antigen is unidentified. This sample is part of a study of cytomegalovirus exposure and HLA in healthy donors. The PCR had 60 Vbeta and 13 Jbeta primers. Generated by immunoSEQ multiplex PCR, the TCRdb table keeps only in-frame clones and is missing some. The record lists 200,000 or so clones, of which the ten most abundant hold less than 0.9%. Trimming removed 4 bases at V and 8 bases at J, with 9 bases between. The CDR3 contains 12 residues. CDR1 and CDR2 from the germline V gene are SGDLS and YYNGEE. Broader study findings: High sensitivity and specificity were reportedly achieved when the classifier diagnosed cytomegalovirus status. Later, TCR association rates were found to vary by HLA locus, highest for DRB1 and lowest for HLA-C. Common viral pathogens (according to a later analysis) appeared linked to several of the most significant clusters.

V gene TRBV9 combines with J gene TRBJ2-2; TRBD1 might be the D (6 bases). The origin of this receptor is a boy between 10 and 17 years old in good health and CMV-seronegative. Sequencing was done on a sample of PBMCs. Here the CDR3 DNA reads TGTGCCAGCAGCAGGGGGACAGGGGAGCTGTTTTTT. Protein sequence: CASSRGTGELFF.